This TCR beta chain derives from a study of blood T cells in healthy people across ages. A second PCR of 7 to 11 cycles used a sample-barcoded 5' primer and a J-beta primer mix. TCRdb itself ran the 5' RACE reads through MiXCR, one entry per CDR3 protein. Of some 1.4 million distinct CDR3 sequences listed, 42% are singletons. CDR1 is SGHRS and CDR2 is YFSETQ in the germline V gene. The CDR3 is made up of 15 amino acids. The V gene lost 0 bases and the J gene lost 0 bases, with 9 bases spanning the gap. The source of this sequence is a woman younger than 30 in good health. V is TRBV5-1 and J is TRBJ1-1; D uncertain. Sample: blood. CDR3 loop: CASSLVPSMNTEAFF. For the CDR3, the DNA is TGCGCCAGCAGCTTGGTTCCCAGCATGAACACTGAAGCTTTCTTT.